This T cell receptor (beta chain) derives from a study of blood T cells in healthy people across ages. Combining a sample-barcoded 5' primer with a J-beta primer mix, a second PCR ran for about 6 to 12 cycles. A 12-random-nucleotide template-switch adaptor tagged each cDNA molecule. TCRdb recomputed calls from the 5' RACE reads with MiXCR, one row per CDR3 protein. This table holds around 1,000,000 distinct CDR3 sequences, around two fifths found once. At least ten counts were recorded for this clonotype. The antigen is undetermined. The CDR3 is 13 residues long. V shed 5 bases and J 7 bases; nucleotides not matched to a gene: 3. Germline V gene sequence: CDR1 SGHVS, CDR2 FNYEAQ. Study observations and caveats: Researchers said unsorted PBMCs prevented a conclusive naive versus antigen-experienced comparison.

The sequence derives from a man aged 18 to 29 in good health. The chain couples TRBV7-6 to TRBJ1-4; TRBD1 matches at 8 bases. The source material was blood. The CDR3 here is CASSPDRGEKLFF. The CDR3 DNA follows: TGTGCCAGCAGCCCTGACAGGGGTGAAAAACTGTTTTTT.